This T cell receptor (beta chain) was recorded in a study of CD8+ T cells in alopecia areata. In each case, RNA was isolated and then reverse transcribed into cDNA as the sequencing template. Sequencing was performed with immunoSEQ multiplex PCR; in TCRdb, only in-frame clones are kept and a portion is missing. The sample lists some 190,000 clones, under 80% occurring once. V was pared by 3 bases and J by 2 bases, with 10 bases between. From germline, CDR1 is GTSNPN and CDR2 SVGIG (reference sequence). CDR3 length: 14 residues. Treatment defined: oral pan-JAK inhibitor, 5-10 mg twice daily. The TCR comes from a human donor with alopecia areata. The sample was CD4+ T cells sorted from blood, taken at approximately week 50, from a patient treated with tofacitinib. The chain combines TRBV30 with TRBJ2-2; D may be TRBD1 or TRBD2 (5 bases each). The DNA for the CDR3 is TGTGCCTGGAGAAGGGACCACAACACCGGGGAGCTGTTTTTT. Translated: CAWRRDHNTGELFF.